The 4 T cell receptor beta chains in this list originate from one sample, sequenced in a study of blood T cell repertoires in COVID-19. Sequencing used immunoSEQ multiplex PCR; TCRdb keeps in-frame clones, though not all of them. The table lists approximately 380,000 clones, 88% of them singletons. Sequenced material: PBMCs or T cells enriched from blood (not recorded which). The receptors shown here come from a young woman who had recovered from COVID-19.

The chain couples TRBV6-2 or TRBV6-3 to TRBJ2-3, with 11 bases that match TRBD2. J lost 2 bases, V lost 3 bases, and 1 base had no gene match. The CDR3 totals 15 residues. Germline CDR1 reads MNHEY; CDR2 reads SVGEGT. The CDR3 bases are TGTGCCAGCAGTTATAGCGGGGGGGCCACAGATACGCAGTATTTT. Its translation: CASSYSGGATDTQYF.

V is TRBV19 and J is TRBJ1-6; perhaps TRBD1 as D (6 bases). The CDR3 runs 13 residues. Trimming cost V 5 bases and J 8 bases, with 10 bases left between them. In germline, CDR1 is LNHDA, CDR2 SQIVND (reference sequence). The CDR3 reads CASSYRVDSPLHF. DNA for the CDR3: TGTGCCAGTAGTTACAGGGTTGATTCACCCCTCCACTTT. Combining the CDR3 with reference TRBV19 and TRBJ1-6 gives the whole variable domain DGGITQSPKYLFRKEGQNVTLSCEQNLNHDAMYWYRQDPGQGLRLIYYSQIVNDFQKGDIAEGYSVSREKKESFPLTVTSAQKNPTAFYLCASSYRVDSPLHFGNGTRLTVT.

The V gene is TRBV6-2 or TRBV6-3, the J gene TRBJ1-5, with D tentatively TRBD1 (6 bases). V lost 0 bases, J lost 3 bases, and 18 bases lay in between. Per the germline V gene, CDR1 is MNHEY and CDR2 is SVGEGT. This CDR3 is 18 amino acids long. The CDR3 nucleotides are TGTGCCAGCAGTTACTCGTTTCGGCCGACAGGCAACAATCAGCCCCAGCATTTT. Amino acids: CASSYSFRPTGNNQPQHF.

The chain links TRBV30 to TRBJ1-1; 9 bases align to TRBD1. The V and J ends lost 0 bases and 5 bases, in that order; junction bases with no gene match: 10. Germline assignment: CDR1 GTSNPN and CDR2 SVGIG (reference sequence). The CDR3 runs to 16 residues. CDR3 loop: CAWSVIWDRAGTEAFF. The CDR3 nucleotides are TGTGCCTGGAGTGTCATCTGGGACAGGGCTGGTACTGAAGCTTTCTTT.